Below, one TCR beta chain is given with its context. Its antigen is still unknown. A junction end diverges from the germline sequence, so it may reflect a read error. The study ran its PCR with 60 Vbeta and 13 Jbeta primers. Assay: immunoSEQ multiplex PCR; the TCRdb copy retains only in-frame clones and omits some. Reported are about 70,000 clones; the ten largest clones contain 2% to 3%. This record belongs to a study of cytomegalovirus exposure and HLA in healthy donors. Notes on the study in general: Researchers reported from a later analysis that most CMV-associated TCR beta chains appeared HLA-restricted. The CMV antigen specificity of a few CMV-associated chains was confirmed through in vitro analysis.

Healthy bone marrow donors formed the donor group. There are 13 residues in the CDR3. Germline V gene sequence: CDR1 SGHTA, CDR2 FQGNSA. This receptor was identified in a female donor in good health and CMV-seropositive. V is TRBV7-2 and J is TRBJ1-5; the D is unclear. Material: PBMCs. CDR3 in DNA: TGTGCCAGCAGTTTAGCATTCGATAGGCCCCAGCATTTT. Protein product: CASSLAFDRPQHF.